A single sample gave rise to the 2 T cell receptor beta chains below, sequenced in a study of blood T cell repertoires in COVID-19. The assay was immunoSEQ multiplex PCR, and TCRdb's table has in-frame clones only and misses some. The sample has 250,000 or so clones, 85% to 90% seen once. The sample taken for sequencing was peripheral blood. The origin of the receptors is a woman in her 40s who had recovered from COVID-19.

The J gene is TRBJ2-2, the V gene TRBV5-1; 9 bases agree with TRBD1. Germline lookup yields CDR1 SGHRS and CDR2 YFSETQ. The CDR3 is 17 residues long. V was clipped by 4 bases and J by 2 bases; unmatched bases: 9. The CDR3 sequence: CASSHHMGQGNTGELFF. Written as DNA, the CDR3 is TGCGCCAGCAGCCACCATATGGGACAGGGTAACACCGGGGAGCTGTTTTTT.

The chain combines TRBV5-4 with TRBJ2-7; the match to TRBD2 covers 15 bases. This CDR3 comprises 20 residues. V was pared by 0 bases and J by 2 bases, with 12 bases of the junction left unmatched. The germline gives CDR1 SGHNT, CDR2 YYREEE (reference sequence). DNA of the CDR3: TGTGCCAGCAGCTTGGCCGGGACTAGCGGGGGGAGGTCATCGCCCTACGAGCAGTACTTC. The encoded protein is CASSLAGTSGGRSSPYEQYF.